The source of this T cell receptor beta chain is a study of OX40 agonist ivuxolimab in advanced cancers. Germline V lookup: CDR1 MNHNS, CDR2 SASEGT. The CDR3 runs 13 residues. J gave up 8 bases and V 3 bases, and 5 bases lay outside the gene matches. The repertoire was sequenced with immunoSEQ multiplex PCR; TCRdb's copy has only in-frame clones and lacks some. The table lists fewer than 85,000 clones, 80% to 95% of them singletons. The chain joins TRBV6-1 to TRBJ1-2, with 8 bases identical to TRBD1. The sample consisted of CD4+ or CD8+ T cells sorted from blood, taken in a trial of the OX40 agonist ivuxolimab. The clonotype comes from an adult with an advanced solid tumor such as melanoma, head and neck, liver or kidney cancer. The CDR3 loop is CASSEGDRGGYTF. The DNA of the CDR3 is TGTGCCAGCAGTGAGGGAGACAGGGGCGGCTACACCTTC.